The 11 T cell receptor beta chains reported below all come from one sample, sequenced in a study of shared clonotypes between healthy human individuals. Sequencing used immunoSEQ multiplex PCR; TCRdb keeps in-frame clones, though not all of them. Altogether approximately 2.3 million clones are present, more than 85% being singletons, with the ten largest covering 0.35% to 0.45%. Sequences were obtained from naive CD4+ T cells from PBMCs. Sample subset: CD45RA+ positively selected. Receptors originate from a man between 18 and 29 years old in good health. Some clones in this sample may be carry-over from other donors' samples.

A remark on this clone: Compared with germline, one end of the junction differs, possibly owing to a read error. The gene calls are TRBV5-1 and TRBJ1-1; D gene unclear. CDR1 SGHRS and CDR2 YFSETQ come from the germline V gene. The CDR3 spans 15 residues. In DNA, the CDR3 is TGTGCCAGCAGCGTTACGCCCGGGTTGAACACTGAAGCTTTCTTT. This codes for CASSVTPGLNTEAFF.

V is TRBV5-1 and J is TRBJ2-7, with no clear D. The CDR3 length is 12 residues. Germline V CDR1 and CDR2: SGHRS, YFSETQ. V shed 3 bases and J shed 6 bases, with 10 bases lying between them. The CDR3 nucleotides read TGCGCCAGCAGCTATCGGGCCGGCGAGCAGTACTTC. This gives the protein CASSYRAGEQYF.

The DNA of the CDR3 is TGTGCCAGCAGTCCGGGACCCCGTTTTCGGGAGCAGTACTTC. It specifies CASSPGPRFREQYF. This chain joins TRBV21-1 and TRBJ2-7. TRBV21-1 is recorded as a pseudogene. This CDR3 has 14 amino acids.

About this clone: This CDR3 is also generated by other DNA sequences in the sample. The chain recombines TRBV5-1 with TRBJ2-5; no clear D gene. The CDR3 runs 14 residues. With 0 bases removed from V and 2 bases from J, the gap between germline ends came to 8 bases. Germline assignment: CDR1 SGHRS and CDR2 YFSETQ. CDR3 in DNA: TGCGCCAGCAGCTTGGTTAGCAGACAAGAGACCCAGTACTTC. Protein sequence: CASSLVSRQETQYF. Drawing the rest from reference TRBV5-1 and TRBJ2-5, the complete variable domain is KAGVTQTPRYLIKTRGQQVTLSCSPISGHRSVSWYQQTPGQGLQFLFEYFSETQRNKGNFPGRFSGRQFSNSRSEMNVSTLELGDSALYLCASSLVSRQETQYFGPGTRLLVL.

Regarding this clone: Other DNA variants within this sample encode the same CDR3. V and J are TRBV9 and TRBJ1-3; D remains unclear. CDR3 length: 16 residues. V shed 1 base and J shed 0 bases, with 11 bases lying between them. Per the germline V gene, CDR1 is SGDLS and CDR2 is YYNGEE. In DNA, the CDR3 is TGTGCCAGCAGCGTATCACCGGGAAGCTCTGGAAACACCATATATTTT. Translation gives CASSVSPGSSGNTIYF.

The chain couples TRBV19 to TRBJ1-1, with 7 bases lining up with TRBD1. This CDR3 spans 13 amino acids. Germline V gene data show CDR1 as LNHDA and CDR2 as SQIVND (reference sequence). V dropped 1 base and J dropped 7; count of bases not matched to a gene: 3. The CDR3 nucleotides read TGTGCCAGTAGTATAGGGGACAGAGTTGAAGCTTTCTTT. This gives the protein CASSIGDRVEAFF.

The V and J genes are TRBV28 and TRBJ1-4; 9 bases align to TRBD1. Germline values: CDR1 MDHEN, CDR2 SYDVKM. The CDR3 is 15 residues long. V lost 5 bases to trimming and J lost 8 bases; unmatched junction nucleotides: 9. The CDR3 loop is CASSVSGTGNEKLFF. In DNA form, the CDR3 reads TGTGCCAGCAGTGTCTCCGGGACAGGGAACGAAAAACTGTTTTTT. Together with reference TRBV28 and TRBJ1-4, the CDR3 gives the full variable domain: DVKVTQSSRYLVKRTGEKVFLECVQDMDHENMFWYRQDPGLGLRLIYFSYDVKMKEKGDIPEGYSVSREKKERFSLILESASTNQTSMYLCASSVSGTGNEKLFFGSGTQLSVL.

The gene calls are TRBV28 and TRBJ1-2, with D hard to call. This CDR3 has 14 amino acids. Germline V CDR1 and CDR2: MDHEN, SYDVKM. V lost 4 bases and J 7 bases, leaving 16 bases between the germline ends. This CDR3 reads CASSSPAVSGGYTF. The CDR3 DNA reads TGTGCCAGCAGTTCCCCGGCCGTCTCGGGTGGCTACACCTTC.

This chain joins TRBV7-9 and TRBJ2-1, with D tentatively TRBD2 (5 bases). The CDR3 has 15 amino acids. V was trimmed by 5 bases and J by 3 bases, leaving 14 bases between them. Germline CDR1 reads SEHNR; CDR2 reads FQNEAQ (reference sequence). As DNA, the CDR3 is TGTGCCAGCAGCCCCCCCGGTCGGGGCTACAATGAGCAGTTCTTC. As protein: CASSPPGRGYNEQFF.

The chain uses TRBV5-1 and TRBJ2-1, with TRBD1 identical over 8 bases. Germline CDR1 is SGHRS and CDR2 is YFSETQ. Losses at the gene ends were 2 bases for V and 8 bases for J; bases not matched to a gene: 3. This CDR3 is 13 amino acids long. CDR3 coding DNA: TGCGCCAGCAGCTTAGGACAGGGCTATGAGCAGTTCTTC. Amino acid sequence: CASSLGQGYEQFF. Complete variable domain (other parts from reference TRBV5-1 and TRBJ2-1): KAGVTQTPRYLIKTRGQQVTLSCSPISGHRSVSWYQQTPGQGLQFLFEYFSETQRNKGNFPGRFSGRQFSNSRSEMNVSTLELGDSALYLCASSLGQGYEQFFGPGTRLTVL.

This chain connects TRBV15 to TRBJ1-4; maybe TRBD1 (5 bases). V was trimmed by 5 bases and J by 0 bases, leaving 19 bases between them. The V gene's germline CDR1 is LNHNV and CDR2 YYDKDF (reference sequence). CDR3 size: 18 residues. CDR3 sequence: CATSPNQMKGPTNEKLFF. The CDR3 DNA reads TGTGCCACCAGCCCCAACCAGATGAAGGGACCAACTAATGAAAAACTGTTTTTT.